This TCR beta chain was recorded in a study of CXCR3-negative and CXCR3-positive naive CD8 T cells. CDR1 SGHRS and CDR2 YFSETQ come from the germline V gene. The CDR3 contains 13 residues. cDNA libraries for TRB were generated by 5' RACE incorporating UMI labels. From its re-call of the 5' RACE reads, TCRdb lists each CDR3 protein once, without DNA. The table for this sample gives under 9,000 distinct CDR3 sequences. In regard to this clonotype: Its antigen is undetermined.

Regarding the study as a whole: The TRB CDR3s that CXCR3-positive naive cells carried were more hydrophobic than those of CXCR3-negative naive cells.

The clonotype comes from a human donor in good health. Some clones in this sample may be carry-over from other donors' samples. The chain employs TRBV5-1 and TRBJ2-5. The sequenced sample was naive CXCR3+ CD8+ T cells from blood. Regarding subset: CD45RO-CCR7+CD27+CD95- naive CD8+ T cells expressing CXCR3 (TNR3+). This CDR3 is CASSPSSREKQYF.